One and the same sample provided the 20 T cell receptor beta chains below, sequenced in a study of blood T cell repertoires in COVID-19. Sequenced by immunoSEQ multiplex PCR; TCRdb stores in-frame clones only, minus some. The table lists some 220,000 clones, more than 75% of them singletons. The sequenced material came from peripheral blood. These receptor sequences come from a human donor in a cohort sampled during active COVID-19.

CDR3 in DNA: TGTGCCAGCAGCTTAGGGACAGGGAACACCGGGGAGCTGTTTTTT. Residues: CASSLGTGNTGELFF. This sequence joins TRBV7-6 and TRBJ2-2; 7 bases are a match to TRBD1. CDR1 and CDR2 from the germline V gene are SGHVS and FNYEAQ. The CDR3 sequence is 15 residues long. The V gene end was trimmed by 1 base and the J gene end by 1 base; junction bases not matched to a gene: 0.

This clone was picked up one time. This chain uses TRBV19 with TRBJ2-3; 7 positions agree with TRBD2. CDR3 length: 13 residues. Trimming removed 9 bases from V and 4 bases from J; junction bases left unmatched: 7. The germline V gene has CDR1 LNHDA and CDR2 SQIVND (reference sequence). CDR3 region: CASSTSRADTQYF. In DNA, the CDR3 is TGTGCCAGCTCGACTAGCCGGGCAGATACGCAGTATTTT.

V and J are TRBV6-2 or TRBV6-3 and TRBJ1-3, with a tentative D call TRBD1 (5 bases). V was cut by 5 bases and J by 0 bases, with 14 bases left in between. The CDR3 contains 16 residues. CDR1 is MNHEY, CDR2 SVGEGT, per germline. The CDR3 region has the DNA TGTGCCAGCAGTCGTCGACAGACCAGCTCTGGAAACACCATATATTTT. Amino acid sequence: CASSRRQTSSGNTIYF.

The rearrangement links TRBV9 to TRBJ2-1; D is unclear. The CDR3 totals 15 residues. Trimming stripped 4 bases from V and 0 bases from J, with 11 bases between. Germline-derived CDR1 and CDR2 are SGDLS and YYNGEE. CDR3: CASSPSASSYNEQFF. The CDR3 nucleotides read TGTGCCAGCAGCCCGAGCGCGAGCTCCTACAATGAGCAGTTCTTC.

The rearrangement links TRBV6-5 to TRBJ1-5, with D possibly matching TRBD1 (6 bases). The CDR3 is made up of 14 amino acids. Trimming cost V 2 bases and J 7 bases, with 12 bases left between them. Germline CDR1 is MNHEY and CDR2 is SVGAGI. This chain's CDR3 is CASSYKGDGQPQHF. The CDR3 nucleotides read TGTGCCAGCAGTTACAAGGGGGATGGGCAGCCCCAGCATTTT.

V gene TRBV5-1 combines with J gene TRBJ1-1; the D gene is possibly TRBD1 (5 bases). The V end lost 2 bases, the J end lost 2 bases, and 19 bases lay between the germline ends. The length of the CDR3 is 17 residues. CDR1 and CDR2 from the germline V gene are SGHRS and YFSETQ. For the CDR3, the DNA is TGCGCCAGCAGCTTTGGCAGTAGTGGGGCCGGCAACACTGAAGCTTTCTTT. This translates into CASSFGSSGAGNTEAFF.

V and J are TRBV7-9 and TRBJ2-5, with TRBD2 matching 8 bases. Germline V CDR1 and CDR2: SEHNR, FQNEAQ (reference sequence). V trimming: 5 bases; J trimming: 1 base; junction bases outside the gene matches: 15. The CDR3 length is 18 residues. CDR3 bases: TGTGCCAGCAGCCAGATCTCCACTAGCGGAGAGGGCCAAGAGACCCAGTACTTC. Translated, it gives CASSQISTSGEGQETQYF.

The chain carries TRBV28 and TRBJ1-5, with a weak D call TRBD1 (6 bases). With 7 bases removed from V and 4 bases from J, the gap between germline ends came to 14 bases. The germline CDR1 and CDR2 sequences are MDHEN and SYDVKM. The CDR3 covers 14 residues. The CDR3 nucleotides are TGTGCCAGCATAGGTCAGGGGCCAAATCAGCCCCAGCATTTT. Its protein product is CASIGQGPNQPQHF.

This sequence joins TRBV12-5 and TRBJ2-7; 7 nucleotides align to TRBD1. The CDR3 consists of 13 residues. Trimming removed 5 bases from V and 7 bases from J; junction bases left unmatched: 8. The V gene's germline CDR1 is LGHNT and CDR2 FRNRAP. CDR3 amino acids: CASGLGQVGEQYF. The CDR3 nucleotides read TGTGCTAGTGGTCTAGGACAGGTCGGTGAGCAGTACTTC. Full variable domain (missing parts from reference TRBV12-5 and TRBJ2-7): DARVTQTPRHKVTEMGQEVTMRCQPILGHNTVFWYRQTMMQGLELLAYFRNRAPLDDSGMPKDRFSAEMPDATLATLKIQPSEPRDSAVYFCASGLGQVGEQYFGPGTRLTVT.

The chain is built from TRBV5-5 and TRBJ2-1; possible D gene TRBD2, 5 bases. The CDR3 loop spans 13 amino acids. Germline-derived CDR1 and CDR2 are SGHKS and YYEKEE (reference sequence). V lost 1 base and J lost 9, with 11 bases in between. The CDR3 region is CASSLFLGSEQFF. For the CDR3, the DNA is TGTGCCAGCAGCTTGTTTCTTGGGAGTGAGCAGTTCTTC.

The J gene is TRBJ2-5, the V gene TRBV4-1; TRBD2 agrees at 9 bases. Germline V gene data show CDR1 as MGHRA and CDR2 as YSYEKL. The CDR3 sequence is 16 residues long. Unmatched junction bases numbered 4, after V lost 2 bases and J lost 0 bases. This CDR3 is CASSQRPSGDQETQYF. CDR3 DNA sequence: TGCGCCAGCAGCCAAAGGCCTAGCGGGGACCAAGAGACCCAGTACTTC.

This rearrangement joins TRBV28 to TRBJ2-1, with D possibly being TRBD2 (6 bases). V dropped 2 bases and J dropped 4 bases, with 9 bases sitting between them. The CDR3 contains 14 residues. The germline V gene has CDR1 MDHEN and CDR2 SYDVKM. CDR3 protein: CASSLRDWYNEQFF. As DNA, the CDR3 is TGTGCCAGCAGTTTAAGGGACTGGTACAATGAGCAGTTCTTC.

The CDR3 sequence is CASSQSEYRVSGNTIYF. The CDR3 region has the DNA TGTGCCAGCAGCCAATCAGAATACAGGGTCTCTGGAAACACCATATATTTT. The genes are TRBV3-1 (or the pseudogene TRBV3-2) and TRBJ1-3, with TRBD1 as a possible D gene (6 bases). Germline-derived CDR1 and CDR2 are LGHDT and YNNKEL (reference sequence). The ends were cut back, 2 bases at V and 0 bases at J, with 14 bases in the middle. This CDR3 comprises 17 residues.

The gene calls are TRBV7-9 and TRBJ2-2; 10 nucleotides line up with TRBD2. The V segment lost 5 bases and the J segment 2 bases; nucleotides outside the gene matches: 11. This CDR3 contains 18 residues. The germline gives CDR1 SEHNR, CDR2 FQNEAQ (reference sequence). CDR3 residues: CASSGTSGTSANTGELFF. CDR3 coding DNA: TGTGCCAGCAGCGGAACCTCCGGGACTAGCGCCAACACCGGGGAGCTGTTTTTT.

This chain links TRBV27 with TRBJ1-5; possible D gene TRBD1, 6 bases. Germline CDR1 is MNHEY and CDR2 is SMNVEV (reference sequence). The CDR3 runs 13 residues. Deletions cut 3 bases from V and 9 bases from J, with 12 bases between. The CDR3 protein is CASSLGGGRPQHF. DNA for the CDR3: TGTGCCAGCAGTTTGGGAGGGGGTCGGCCCCAGCATTTT.

The V call is TRBV9, the J call TRBJ1-2; possible D gene TRBD1, 6 bases. Trimming pared 0 bases from V and 4 bases from J, leaving 16 bases between. The CDR3 extends over 16 amino acids. Germline CDR1 reads SGDLS; CDR2 reads YYNGEE. CDR3 amino acids: CASSVGGGTFAYGYTF. CDR3 DNA sequence: TGTGCCAGCAGCGTAGGGGGAGGGACATTCGCCTATGGCTACACCTTC.

The chain has TRBV5-4 and TRBJ2-7; TRBD2 might be the D (5 bases). This CDR3 spans 13 amino acids. The germline V and J ends were trimmed by 4 bases and 6 bases, with 14 bases remaining between them. Germline CDR1 and CDR2: SGHNT and YYREEE (reference sequence). The chain's CDR3 is CASSLAGWFEQYF. DNA of the CDR3: TGTGCCAGCAGCCTAGCTGGTTGGTTCGAGCAGTACTTC.

J is TRBJ2-7 and V is TRBV27, with 9 bases matching TRBD1. Trimming cost V 4 bases and J 0 bases; bases outside gene matches: 7. From germline, CDR1 is MNHEY and CDR2 SMNVEV (reference sequence). The CDR3 runs to 16 residues. The CDR3 loop is CASSSPGTGSSYEQYF. CDR3 bases: TGTGCCAGCAGTTCACCCGGGACAGGGAGCTCCTACGAGCAGTACTTC.

This clone was seen only once. The rearrangement joins TRBV9 to TRBJ2-5; D unclear. CDR3 length equals 16 residues. V gave up 4 bases and J gave up 3 bases, with 19 bases separating them. Germline CDR1 SGDLS, CDR2 YYNGEE. CDR3 loop: CASSPRFGRNEETQYF. The DNA of the CDR3 is TGTGCCAGCAGCCCGCGTTTTGGCAGGAATGAAGAGACCCAGTACTTC.

This clone has ten or more counts. V usage is TRBV9 and J usage is TRBJ1-4, with D possibly being TRBD1 (6 bases). Deletions cut 4 bases from V and 4 bases from J, with 14 bases between. From germline, CDR1 is SGDLS and CDR2 YYNGEE. The CDR3 runs to 15 residues. The CDR3 region is CASSLTGGLNEKLFF. For the CDR3, the DNA is TGTGCCAGCAGCTTGACGGGGGGGCTTAATGAAAAACTGTTTTTT. Drawing the rest from reference TRBV9 and TRBJ1-4, the complete variable domain is DSGVTQTPKHLITATGQRVTLRCSPRSGDLSVYWYQQSLDQGLQFLIQYYNGEERAKGNILERFSAQQFPDLHSELNLSSLELGDSALYFCASSLTGGLNEKLFFGSGTQLSVL.